This TCR beta chain was profiled in a study of cytomegalovirus exposure and HLA in healthy donors. On the study more broadly: Earlier findings included 90 million to 120 million unique TCR beta sequences obtained from about 170 million T cells.

Findings of the study overall: Among the sequence variants, a highly shared cluster was likely an artifact of sequencing. What TCR beta sequences reportedly achieved was accurate prediction of HLA-A and HLA-B alleles in most subjects.

PCR used 60 Vbeta primers and 13 Jbeta primers. Clones were sequenced by immunoSEQ multiplex PCR, and TCRdb holds only the in-frame ones, with some missing. The data hold fewer than 250,000 clones, with around 78% observed a single time. This clone came up a few times. As yet, its antigen is unknown. The CDR3 sequence is 16 residues long. The V and J ends lost 6 bases and 9 bases, in that order; junction bases with no gene match: 16. CDR1 LNHDA and CDR2 SQIVND come from the germline V gene (reference sequence). V is TRBV19 and J is TRBJ2-1; 8 positions match TRBD2. Sequencing was done on a sample of PBMCs. This clonotype was obtained from a woman between 25 and 40 years old in good health and CMV-seropositive. In DNA form, the CDR3 reads TGTGCCAGTAGCGTTCTCGTTCTAGCGGGCCACAGTGAGCAGTTCTTC. This gives the protein CASSVLVLAGHSEQFF.